This T cell receptor beta chain was captured in a study of T-cell reconstitution after alpha-beta-depleted transplantation in children. Whole-study results and caveats: Several hundred expanded graft clones reportedly supplied alpha-beta T cells about two months after transplant. T-cell numbers and diversity one year post-transplant derived largely from freshly generated T cells. The study traced high day-60 TCRbeta diversity in some patients to surviving recipient T cells and thymic progenitors.

This clonotype was found many times. Its antigen remains unidentified. CDR1 is MGHRA and CDR2 is YSYEKL in the germline V gene. CDR3 size: 17 residues. Trimming shortened V by 0 bases and J by 6 bases, and 19 bases separated the two germline ends. Unique molecular identifiers were used in preparing the TCRbeta library. TCRdb fed the PCR reads into MiXCR, producing one record per CDR3 protein. The sample has some 840,000 distinct CDR3 sequences; about 15% are singletons. The sequence derives from a male patient aged 10-17 years who had a stem cell transplant for acute lymphoblastic leukemia, so the T cells may come from the graft donor. The chain couples TRBV4-1 to TRBJ2-3; unclear D gene. Sequences were derived from PBMCs, mostly from graft donor cells, sampled 360 days after TCRalphabeta/CD19-depleted stem cell transplant. The CDR3 sequence: CASSQDSLGLGLDTQYF. CDR3 in DNA: TGCGCCAGCAGCCAAGATTCGCTAGGGCTAGGTCTTGATACGCAGTATTTT.